A single sample is the source of the 28 T cell receptor beta chains below, sequenced in a study of CD8 T cells in Susac syndrome. Random hexamers primed reverse transcription of about 0.45 to 1 ug RNA. TCRdb reanalysed the immunoSEQ multiplex PCR reads using MiXCR and keeps one entry per CDR3 protein. Counted here are about 290,000 distinct CDR3 sequences, over 75% occurring once; the ten biggest clones make up roughly 0.17%. The sequenced sample consisted of CD8+ T cells from PBMCs. All receptors derive from a human donor with multiple sclerosis.

This chain links TRBV5-4 with TRBJ1-3; D remains unclear. There are 13 residues in the CDR3. Germline CDR1 is SGHNT and CDR2 is YYREEE (reference sequence). V was pared by 4 bases and J by 4 bases, with 9 bases between. The CDR3: CASSVRGGNTIYF. CDR3 nucleotides: TGTGCCAGCAGCGTCCGAGGGGGAAACACCATATATTTT.

The rearrangement joins TRBV4-3 to TRBJ1-2; D unresolved. The CDR3 consists of 15 residues. Germline V gene data show CDR1 as LGHNA and CDR2 as YSLEER. The V end was cut by 0 bases, the J end by 2 bases, with 10 bases between. CDR3 in DNA: TGCGCCAGCAGCCAAGAGGCCGGAGGAAACTATGGCTACACCTTC. The encoded protein is CASSQEAGGNYGYTF.

The chain joins TRBV20-1 to TRBJ2-5, with TRBD2 matching 7 bases. The trim removed 4 bases at V and 4 bases at J, leaving 9 bases unmatched. In germline, CDR1 is DFQATT, CDR2 SNEGSKA (reference sequence). This CDR3 spans 14 amino acids. The CDR3 nucleotides read TGCAGTGCTATACCAAAGCGGGGCTCAGAGACCCAGTACTTC. It yields the protein CSAIPKRGSETQYF.

The CDR3 DNA follows: TGTGCCAGCAGTTTACTCAACCCCGGGACTAGCGGGGGAGGGGACATTCAGTACTTC. Translation gives CASSLLNPGTSGGGDIQYF. V is TRBV28 and J is TRBJ2-4, with 14 bases identical to TRBD2. There are 19 residues in the CDR3. Germline lookup yields CDR1 MDHEN and CDR2 SYDVKM. The junction had 14 bases not matched to a gene; V was cut back by 2 bases and J by 8 bases.

J is TRBJ2-5 and V is TRBV24-1; 9 bases are shared with TRBD1. This CDR3 spans 16 amino acids. CDR1 is KGHDR, CDR2 SFDVKD, per germline. V was pared by 4 bases and J by 4 bases, with 9 bases of the junction left unmatched. In DNA form, the CDR3 reads TGTGCCACCAGTGAGTTGATGGCGACAGGGGGAGAGACCCAGTACTTC. Its protein is CATSELMATGGETQYF.

This clonotype occurred once. The chain has TRBV6-1 and TRBJ1-4, with TRBD1 matching 7 bases. CDR3 length: 18 residues. Germline CDR1 reads MNHNS; CDR2 reads SASEGT. Losses at the gene ends were 6 bases for V and 3 bases for J; bases not matched to a gene: 16. CDR3 in amino acids: CASRSLTGNLMANEKLFF. The CDR3 DNA reads as TGTGCCAGCAGGTCCCTGACAGGGAACCTTATGGCTAATGAAAAACTGTTTTTT.

The chain has TRBV24-1 and TRBJ2-1; 9 bases line up with TRBD2. The CDR3 length is 14 residues. J gave up 4 bases and V 8 bases, and 5 bases lay outside the gene matches. Germline lookup yields CDR1 KGHDR and CDR2 SFDVKD. The chain's CDR3 is CATTTSGSYNEQFF. The CDR3, as DNA: TGTGCCACCACAACTAGCGGGTCATACAATGAGCAGTTCTTC.

V and J are TRBV12-5 and TRBJ2-1, with TRBD2 as a possible D gene (7 bases). V lost 7 bases and J lost 6, with 13 bases in between. The germline V gene has CDR1 LGHNT and CDR2 FRNRAP. This CDR3 region has 13 residues. CDR3: CASAGGGVNEQFF. As DNA, the CDR3 is TGTGCTAGTGCCGGAGGGGGGGTCAATGAGCAGTTCTTC.

The gene calls are TRBV7-8 and TRBJ1-2; 7 nucleotides agree with TRBD1. J was trimmed by 8 bases and V by 5 bases; bases with no gene match: 14. This CDR3 is 15 amino acids long. The germline V gene encodes CDR1 SGHVS and CDR2 FQNEAQ. The CDR3 region is CASSTFFSPGQGYTF. The CDR3 DNA is TGTGCCAGCAGCACCTTCTTCTCGCCGGGACAGGGCTACACCTTC.

This rearrangement joins TRBV12-3 or TRBV12-4 to TRBJ2-7; D call uncertain. The length of the CDR3 is 13 residues. The ends were cut back, 3 bases at V and 3 bases at J, with 9 bases in the middle. CDR3 residues: CASSFGRNYEQYF. CDR3 bases: TGTGCCAGCAGTTTTGGTAGAAACTACGAGCAGTACTTC.

The chain uses TRBV5-1 and TRBJ2-3, with 8 bases fitting TRBD1. CDR3 size: 17 residues. The V and J ends lost 0 bases and 3 bases, in that order; junction bases with no gene match: 9. Germline CDR1 is SGHRS and CDR2 is YFSETQ. Here the CDR3 reads CASSLVPGTGRTDTQYF. The CDR3 region has the DNA TGCGCCAGCAGCTTGGTCCCCGGGACAGGCCGAACAGATACGCAGTATTTT. Filled out from reference TRBV5-1 and TRBJ2-3, the complete variable domain reads KAGVTQTPRYLIKTRGQQVTLSCSPISGHRSVSWYQQTPGQGLQFLFEYFSETQRNKGNFPGRFSGRQFSNSRSEMNVSTLELGDSALYLCASSLVPGTGRTDTQYFGPGTRLTVL.

The gene calls are TRBV7-9 and TRBJ2-7; D remains unclear. The V and J ends lost 2 bases and 5 bases respectively, with 7 bases between them. The CDR3 sequence is 12 residues long. Germline V lookup: CDR1 SEHNR, CDR2 FQNEAQ (reference sequence). CDR3 DNA sequence: TGTGCCAGCAGCTTAATCAGCGACGAGCAGTACTTC. Translated: CASSLISDEQYF. The entire variable domain, with the rest obtained from reference TRBV7-9 and TRBJ2-7, is as follows: DTGVSQNPRHKITKRGQNVTFRCDPISEHNRLYWYRQTLGQGPEFLTYFQNEAQLEKSRLLSDRFSAERPKGSFSTLEIQRTEQGDSAMYLCASSLISDEQYFGPGTRLTVT.

The CDR3 here is CAWSAGSLGDTQYF. The CDR3 coding sequence is TGTGCCTGGTCAGCGGGATCCCTAGGAGATACGCAGTATTTT. This sequence joins TRBV30 and TRBJ2-3; 7 nucleotides agree with TRBD2. Germline V CDR1 and CDR2: GTSNPN, SVGIG (reference sequence). With V trimmed by 5 bases and J by 5 bases, 10 bases remained unmatched. The CDR3 runs to 14 residues.

The chain links TRBV10-3 to TRBJ1-3, with 9 bases aligning to TRBD1. Germline assignment: CDR1 ENHRY and CDR2 SYGVKD. Losses at the gene ends were 2 bases for V and 2 bases for J; bases not matched to a gene: 10. This CDR3 spans 18 amino acids. The CDR3 bases are TGTGCCATCAGTGAGCTAGTCCCGACAGGGGGAACTGGAAACACCATATATTTT. Its translation: CAISELVPTGGTGNTIYF.

The J gene is TRBJ2-5, the V gene TRBV7-2; TRBD2 matches at 9 bases. CDR1 and CDR2 (germline): SGHTA, FQGNSA. The CDR3 loop spans 14 amino acids. The V and J ends lost 5 bases and 2 bases, in that order; junction bases with no gene match: 3. CDR3 amino acids: CASSQTSGQETQYF. The CDR3 DNA follows: TGTGCCAGCAGCCAGACTAGCGGACAAGAGACCCAGTACTTC.

J is TRBJ2-6 and V is TRBV4-1; TRBD1 matches at 8 bases. V lost 3 bases to trimming and J lost 4 bases; unmatched junction nucleotides: 14. The CDR3 sequence is 19 residues long. Germline lookup yields CDR1 MGHRA and CDR2 YSYEKL. In DNA form, the CDR3 reads TGCGCCAGCAGCCACCTATCTCCACCGGGACAGGCCGGGGCCAACGTCCTGACTTTC. Translating gives CASSHLSPPGQAGANVLTF.

The CDR3 nucleotides read TGTGCCAGCGACAGCTCAGGGGGCCCCTACAATGAGCAGTTCTTC. It encodes CASDSSGGPYNEQFF. V is TRBV6-6 and J is TRBJ2-1; 8 nucleotides agree with TRBD1. The CDR3 is 15 residues long. Germline V gene lookup returns CDR1 MNHNY and CDR2 SVGAGI (reference sequence). The junction had 8 bases not matched to a gene; V was cut back by 8 bases and J by 2 bases.

The chain is built from TRBV9 and TRBJ1-1, with D unclear. This CDR3 region has 13 residues. Per the germline V gene, CDR1 is SGDLS and CDR2 is YYNGEE. V was trimmed by 4 bases and J by 4 bases, leaving 11 bases between them. CDR3 region: CASSHSGSTEAFF. DNA of the CDR3: TGTGCCAGCAGCCATTCGGGGTCCACTGAAGCTTTCTTT.

There are a few counts of this clonotype. The CDR3 DNA reads TGTGCCAGCAGTTTATCGAACACCGGGGAGCTGTTTTTT. It specifies CASSLSNTGELFF. V usage is TRBV27 and J usage is TRBJ2-2; no firm D call. The CDR3 is 13 residues long. The germline CDR1 and CDR2 sequences are MNHEY and SMNVEV (reference sequence). V lost 0 bases and J 1 base, leaving 0 bases between the germline ends.

This clonotype was seen only a few times. The V and J genes are TRBV6-1 and TRBJ2-6, with TRBD2 as a possible D gene (5 bases). Between the trimmed V and J ends, which lost 5 bases and 2 bases, there was a span of 10 bases. Per germline, CDR1 MNHNS and CDR2 SASEGT. CDR3 length equals 15 residues. The CDR3 protein is CASSSEGTGANVLTF. In DNA, the CDR3 is TGTGCCAGCAGTAGTGAGGGAACTGGGGCCAACGTCCTGACTTTC.

The DNA for the CDR3 is TGTGCCAGCAGCTTGGAATCGCGGAGCTCCTACAATGAGCAGTTCTTC. It translates to CASSLESRSSYNEQFF. The chain combines TRBV5-4 with TRBJ2-1; D is uncertain. The germline V and J ends were trimmed by 0 bases and 0 bases, with 10 bases remaining between them. The CDR3 has 16 amino acids. The germline V gene encodes CDR1 SGHNT and CDR2 YYREEE (reference sequence).

This clonotype was seen a handful of times. The chain couples TRBV28 to TRBJ1-1; D not resolved. There are 13 residues in the CDR3. The germline gives CDR1 MDHEN, CDR2 SYDVKM. V shed 3 bases and J shed 1 base, with 6 bases lying between them. The CDR3, as DNA: TGTGCCAGCAGTTTTGGGGAGAACACTGAAGCTTTCTTT. This translates into CASSFGENTEAFF.

This sequence joins TRBV27 and TRBJ1-5; D is perhaps TRBD1 (6 bases). V lost 3 bases and J lost 5, with 8 bases in between. Germline CDR1 reads MNHEY; CDR2 reads SMNVEV (reference sequence). The CDR3 contains 13 residues. CDR3 loop: CASSLGTYQPQHF. In nucleotides, the CDR3 is TGTGCCAGCAGTTTGGGGACATATCAGCCCCAGCATTTT.

V is TRBV21-1 and J is TRBJ1-5; the DNA was not compared with TRBD1, the D call given in the table. TRBV21-1 is reported as a pseudogene. CDR3 length: 13 amino acids. The CDR3 sequence: CASSKARGQPQHF. The CDR3 nucleotides are TGTGCCAGCAGCAAAGCCCGGGGTCAGCCCCAGCATTTT.

Written as DNA, the CDR3 is TGTGCCACCCACCCCCCGGGGTTAGCTGTCCCCTACAATGAGCAGTTCTTC. Translated, it gives CATHPPGLAVPYNEQFF. The V call is TRBV10-3, the J call TRBJ2-1, with D possibly matching TRBD2 (5 bases). Germline CDR1 is ENHRY and CDR2 is SYGVKD. Trimming pared 10 bases from V and 2 bases from J, leaving 24 bases between. The CDR3 loop spans 17 amino acids.

The chain couples TRBV7-8 to TRBJ1-4, with D hard to call. Looked up from germline, CDR1 is SGHVS and CDR2 is FQNEAQ. CDR3 size: 15 residues. V lost 5 bases and J 10 bases, leaving 20 bases between the germline ends. The CDR3 DNA reads TGTGCCAGCAGCATGATGGGGAAAAGCCCCGGAAAACTGTTTTTT. This gives the protein CASSMMGKSPGKLFF.

This chain connects TRBV4-3 to TRBJ1-3; 7 bases agree with TRBD1. This CDR3 spans 14 amino acids. Germline assignment: CDR1 LGHNA and CDR2 YSLEER. After removal of 4 bases from V and 7 bases from J, the junction contained 7 bases not matched to a gene. CDR3 bases: TGCGCCAGCAGCCCGACAGGGACCGGCAACACCATATATTTT. Its translation is CASSPTGTGNTIYF.

This chain connects TRBV7-2 to TRBJ2-3, with 7 nucleotides matching TRBD2. After removal of 3 bases from V and 2 bases from J, the junction contained 11 bases not matched to a gene. The CDR3 extends over 17 amino acids. Germline V lookup: CDR1 SGHTA, CDR2 FQGNSA. CDR3 amino acids: CASSFGRWSGVTDTQYF. The CDR3 DNA follows: TGTGCCAGCAGCTTTGGGAGGTGGAGCGGGGTCACAGATACGCAGTATTTT.